The present TCR beta chain was sequenced within a study of T cell changes during pregnancy in multiple sclerosis. The table came from immunoSEQ multiplex PCR; TCRdb's copy has only in-frame clones and leaves some out. Of fewer than 65,000 clones listed, roughly 91% are singletons. V was pared by 5 bases and J by 3 bases, with 14 bases between. The CDR3 length is 14 residues. Germline values: CDR1 SGHAT, CDR2 FQNNGV. The receptor comes from a female donor in good health, enrolled as a control in a pregnancy study. The chain links TRBV11-2 to TRBJ2-7; TRBD2 might be the D (6 bases). This specimen was peripheral blood, taken in the third trimester of pregnancy. The CDR3 spells CASSLLVGGYEQYF. CDR3 nucleotide sequence: TGTGCCAGCAGCCTCCTTGTGGGGGGCTACGAGCAGTACTTC.